A single T cell receptor (beta chain) is shown here with its context. The antigen remains undetermined. The entry originates in a study of OX40 agonist ivuxolimab in advanced cancers. About the study: Dosing consisted of intravenous ivuxolimab at 0.01 to 10 mg/kg every 2 weeks. Those treated in dose escalation had hepatocellular carcinoma, melanoma, renal cell cancer or head and neck cancer.

Sequenced by immunoSEQ multiplex PCR; TCRdb stores in-frame clones only, minus some. The sample holds 70,000 or so clones, over 65% seen once. Study-level points and caveats: Expanded clones belonging to CD8+ T cells outnumbered, on average, those of CD4+.

This clonotype originated in an adult with an advanced solid tumor such as melanoma, head and neck, liver or kidney cancer. This specimen consisted of CD4+ or CD8+ T cells sorted from blood, obtained in a trial of the OX40 agonist ivuxolimab.

The CDR3 nucleotides are TGTGCCAGCAGCCAAGGACAGGGTGTTATTGGAAACACCATATATTTT. Translation: CASSQGQGVIGNTIYF. The chain has TRBV7-2 and TRBJ1-3; the match to TRBD1 covers 8 bases. CDR3 length: 16 residues. Per the germline V gene, CDR1 is SGHTA and CDR2 is FQGNSA. Trimming removed 5 bases from V and 3 bases from J; junction bases left unmatched: 9.